The present TCR beta chain was sequenced within a study of cytomegalovirus exposure and HLA in healthy donors. Study in general: The use of the same platform for the 110 or so validation repertoires and the 600 to 700 first-cohort repertoires was reported by a later analysis. Study-wide results and limits: Researchers reported that three CMV-associated chains were confirmed in vitro as CMV antigen-specific. Whilst most TCR sequences proved rare, a subset of public TCRs occurred across many donors.

Donors came from a validation cohort of over 100 subjects, distinct from the first 666-subject cohort. Using immunoSEQ multiplex PCR, the repertoire was profiled, and TCRdb retains in-frame clones only, with some absent. The table records approximately 110,000 clones, roughly 94% of them present only once. Notes on this clone: Its specificity is unknown.

With 3 bases removed from V and 1 base from J, the gap between germline ends came to 6 bases. The germline V gene has CDR1 LNHDA and CDR2 SQIVND (reference sequence). The CDR3 loop spans 13 amino acids. The sequenced sample was PBMCs. This TCR came from a woman in her late teens or twenties in good health and CMV-seronegative. The J gene is TRBJ1-1, the V gene TRBV19, with TRBD1 as a possible D gene (5 bases). The CDR3 spells CASSIQGNTEAFF. In DNA, the CDR3 is TGTGCCAGTAGTATCCAGGGGAACACTGAAGCTTTCTTT.